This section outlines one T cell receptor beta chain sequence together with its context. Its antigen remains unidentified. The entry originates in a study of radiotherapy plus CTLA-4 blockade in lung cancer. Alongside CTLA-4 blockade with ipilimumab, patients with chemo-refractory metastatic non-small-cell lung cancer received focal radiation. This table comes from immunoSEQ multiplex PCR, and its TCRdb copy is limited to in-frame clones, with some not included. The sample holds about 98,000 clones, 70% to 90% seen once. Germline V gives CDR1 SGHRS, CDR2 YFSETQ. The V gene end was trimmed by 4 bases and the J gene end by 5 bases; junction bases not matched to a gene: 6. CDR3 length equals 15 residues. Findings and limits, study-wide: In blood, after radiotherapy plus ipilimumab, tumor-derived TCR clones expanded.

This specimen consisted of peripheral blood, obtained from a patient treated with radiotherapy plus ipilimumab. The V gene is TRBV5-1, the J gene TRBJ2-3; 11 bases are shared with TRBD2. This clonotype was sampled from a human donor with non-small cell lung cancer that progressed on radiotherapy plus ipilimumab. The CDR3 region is CASSSSGRAIDTQYF. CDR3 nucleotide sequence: TGCGCCAGCAGCAGTAGCGGGAGGGCCATAGATACGCAGTATTTT.